This T cell receptor (beta chain) was captured by sequencing in a study of TIL therapy for anti-PD-1-resistant metastatic lung cancer (dated by TCRdb to the early 2020s). The study in broad terms: Tumors were collected before any PD-1/PD-L1 blockade, after which patients were given nivolumab, and patients who progressed were given lymphodepletion, an infusion of expanded TIL and IL-2. Clonotypes were tracked across tumor, expanded TIL product and serial blood samples by T cell receptor beta sequencing of tumor and peripheral blood. A median non-synonymous tumor mutation burden of around 1.4 mutations per megabase was determined across the cohort by whole-exome sequencing. A median age of 54 years (range roughly 35-80) and a median tumor PD-L1 proportion score of approximately 6.1% were recorded among enrolled patients. The cohort was predominantly lung adenocarcinoma, with a handful of EGFR-mutant and two ALK-rearranged tumors, and half of patients were current or former smokers. Summary of the overall study and its limitations: The baseline peripheral repertoire was partially replaced by infused TIL clonotypes, which then decayed over months, and persistence showed no apparent association with response. Generalizability was limited because the cohort was highly selected, with more treatment-naive, never-smoker and oncogene-addicted patients included than is typical. The study protocol defined all tumor marker inferences as exploratory.

Explained via the paper, the time point label denotes: pre-treatment sample, taken before nivolumab and TIL therapy. A phase I trial run at two centers enrolled adults with stage 4 NSCLC between late 2017 and 2020. The samples were drawn from an open-label, single-arm phase I trial testing tumor-infiltrating lymphocyte therapy combined with nivolumab in advanced non-small cell lung cancer. Mononuclear cells from blood collected in EDTA tubes were isolated on a Ficoll gradient and snap-frozen as pellets, and DNA was then extracted using a Qiagen mini-prep kit. The immunoSEQ v3 hsTCRB kit was used to amplify TCR beta CDR3 regions from genomic DNA through bias-controlled multiplex PCR. TCR libraries were sequenced on an Illumina NextSeq 500 to roughly 2 million read pairs for survey level or about 5-6.5 million for deep level. Processing in the source paper ran as follows. V, D and J genes were assigned, non-productive sequences were removed, and clonality was reported by immunoSEQ Analyzer software. Repertoires of infused TIL and blood were compared using productive Simpson clonality and the Morisita overlap index of productive TRB rearrangements. Absolute clonotype counts in blood were estimated by multiplying the lymphocyte count by the CD3+ fraction and by the productive frequency of the clone. TCRdb retrieved this table from immuneACCESS and kept in-frame rearrangements only. Not all clones are present; in checked studies, unresolved V genes account for under half, and no reason is known for the remainder. The DNA was the basis for D and trimming; V, J and clone size are from that table. The sample yields roughly 46,000 clones; about 86% were counted once. The ten largest clones take up 5% of the sample.

As for this clone: Its target antigen remains unknown. One base away there is no much larger clone; base qualities are not given.

V sheds 4 bases and J sheds 7 bases, leaving 18 bases between their ends. Sequences SGDLS (CDR1) and YYNGEE (CDR2) are obtained from the germline V gene. Measured from the cysteine to the phenylalanine, the CDR3 is 15 residues long. The sequence is cut down to CDR3 DNA, 45 bases in frame from base 1. The receptor chain draws on TRBV9 and TRBJ2-1; the D gene is perhaps TRBD2, from 6 matching bases. The sequence came from a person aged 30 to 80 with non-small cell lung cancer. Sequencing used blood, obtained at baseline. The CDR3 protein is CASSSRRDSLNEQFF. The nucleotide sequence reads as follows: TGTGCCAGCAGCTCCCGTCGGGACTCTTTGAATGAGCAGTTCTTC.